This T cell receptor (beta chain) emerged from a study of T cell responses to AZD1222 COVID-19 vaccine. Whole-study findings and limits: A reported finding is that nearly half of spike-specific TCRs target unmutated variant regions. A mostly white British donor set with more females was recruited, and clonal diversity was possibly underestimated.

Here immunoSEQ multiplex PCR was the method, and the copy in TCRdb shows in-frame clones only, minus some. The data show about 150,000 clones, about 91% seen once. Germline V CDR1 and CDR2: SGHRS, YFSETQ. The CDR3 totals 16 residues. V lost 1 base to trimming and J lost 3 bases, with 16 bases between them. This clone was seen once. Its antigen remains unidentified. The sequenced sample was peripheral blood, obtained on day 0 of AZD1222 vaccination. This clonotype originated in an adult in good health. V gene TRBV5-1 combines with J gene TRBJ1-2, with D maybe TRBD1 (5 bases). The CDR3 is CASSLHLGRLHYGYTF. CDR3 DNA: TGCGCCAGCAGCTTGCATCTGGGACGGCTACACTATGGCTACACCTTC.